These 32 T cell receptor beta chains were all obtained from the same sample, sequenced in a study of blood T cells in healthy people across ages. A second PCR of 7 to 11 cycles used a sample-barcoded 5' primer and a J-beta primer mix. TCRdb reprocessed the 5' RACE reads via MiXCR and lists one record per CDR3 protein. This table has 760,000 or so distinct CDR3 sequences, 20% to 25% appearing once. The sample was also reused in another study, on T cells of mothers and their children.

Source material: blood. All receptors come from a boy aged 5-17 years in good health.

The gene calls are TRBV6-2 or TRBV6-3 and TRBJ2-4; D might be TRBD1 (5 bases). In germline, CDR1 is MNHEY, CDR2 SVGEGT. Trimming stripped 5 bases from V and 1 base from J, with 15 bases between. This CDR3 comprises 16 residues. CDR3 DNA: TGTGCCAGCAGTCCCCCGTCCAGGGCGGCCAAAAACATTCAGTACTTC. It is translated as CASSPPSRAAKNIQYF.

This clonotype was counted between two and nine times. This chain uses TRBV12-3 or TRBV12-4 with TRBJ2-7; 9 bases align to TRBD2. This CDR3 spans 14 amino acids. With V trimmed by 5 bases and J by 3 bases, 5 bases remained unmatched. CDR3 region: CASSISSGIYEQYF. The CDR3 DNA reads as TGTGCCAGCAGTATATCTAGCGGGATCTACGAGCAGTACTTC.

For the CDR3, the DNA is TGTGCCAGCAGTTTACAGGGGGCTGGGAATCAGCCCCAGCATTTT. The encoded protein is CASSLQGAGNQPQHF. This rearrangement joins TRBV28 to TRBJ1-5; 8 nucleotides line up with TRBD1. V was pared by 2 bases and J by 4 bases, with 4 bases of the junction left unmatched. This CDR3 is 15 amino acids long. CDR1 is MDHEN and CDR2 is SYDVKM in the germline V gene.

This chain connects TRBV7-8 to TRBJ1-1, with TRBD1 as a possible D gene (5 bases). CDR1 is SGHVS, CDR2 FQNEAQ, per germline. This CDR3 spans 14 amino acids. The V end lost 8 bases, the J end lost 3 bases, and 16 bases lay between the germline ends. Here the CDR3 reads CASFFRVGDTEAFF. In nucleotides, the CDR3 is TGTGCCAGCTTTTTCAGGGTTGGGGACACTGAAGCTTTCTTT. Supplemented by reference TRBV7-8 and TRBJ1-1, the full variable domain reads GAGVSQSPRYKVAKRGQDVALRCDPISGHVSLFWYQQALGQGPEFLTYFQNEAQLDKSGLPSDRFFAERPEGSVSTLKIQRTQQEDSAVYLCASFFRVGDTEAFFGQGTRLTVV.

The CDR3 here is CASSYAGVGNTEAFF. Here the CDR3 DNA reads TGTGCCAGCAGTTACGCCGGGGTGGGGAACACTGAAGCTTTCTTT. The chain links TRBV6-5 to TRBJ1-1; no clear D gene. Germline CDR1 MNHEY, CDR2 SVGAGI. Between the trimmed V and J ends, which lost 2 bases and 1 base, there was a span of 11 bases. The CDR3 sequence is 15 residues long.

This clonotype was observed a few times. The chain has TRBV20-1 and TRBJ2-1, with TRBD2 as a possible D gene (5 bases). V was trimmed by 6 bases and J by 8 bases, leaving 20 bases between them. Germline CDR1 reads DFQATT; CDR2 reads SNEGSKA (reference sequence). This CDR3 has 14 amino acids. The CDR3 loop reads CSAGGPLWGYEQFF. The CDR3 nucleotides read TGCAGTGCGGGCGGGCCCCTTTGGGGATATGAGCAGTTCTTC.

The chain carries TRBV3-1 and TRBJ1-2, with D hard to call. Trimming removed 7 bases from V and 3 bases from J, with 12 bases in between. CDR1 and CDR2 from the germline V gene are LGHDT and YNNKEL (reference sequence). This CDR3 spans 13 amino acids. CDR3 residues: CASKAPLDYGYTF. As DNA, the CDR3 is TGTGCCAGCAAGGCTCCCCTCGACTATGGCTACACCTTC.

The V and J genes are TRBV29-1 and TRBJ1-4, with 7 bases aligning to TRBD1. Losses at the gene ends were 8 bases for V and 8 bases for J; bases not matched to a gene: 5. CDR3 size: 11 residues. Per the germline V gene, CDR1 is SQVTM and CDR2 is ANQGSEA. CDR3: CSLRTGEKLFF. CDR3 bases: TGCAGCCTTAGGACAGGAGAAAAACTGTTTTTT.

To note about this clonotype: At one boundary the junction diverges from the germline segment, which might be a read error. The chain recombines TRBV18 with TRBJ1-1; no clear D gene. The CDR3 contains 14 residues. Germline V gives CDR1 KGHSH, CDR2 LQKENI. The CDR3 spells CASSAGVQLDETFF. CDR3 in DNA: TGTGCCAGCTCGGCTGGGGTCCAATTGGATGAAACTTTCTTT.

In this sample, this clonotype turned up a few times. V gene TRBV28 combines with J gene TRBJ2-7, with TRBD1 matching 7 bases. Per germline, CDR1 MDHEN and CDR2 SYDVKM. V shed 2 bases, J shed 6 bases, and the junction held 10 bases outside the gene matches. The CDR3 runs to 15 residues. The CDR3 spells CASSLPRQGGFEQYF. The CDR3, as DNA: TGTGCCAGCAGTTTACCGCGACAGGGTGGGTTCGAGCAGTACTTC.

CDR3 residues: CASSFDIDVVTDTQYF. The DNA for the CDR3 is TGTGCCAGCAGCTTCGATATTGATGTTGTCACAGATACGCAGTATTTT. This chain connects TRBV7-2 to TRBJ2-3; D not resolved. This CDR3 spans 16 amino acids. The germline gives CDR1 SGHTA, CDR2 FQGNSA. Trimming removed 3 bases from V and 2 bases from J, with 15 bases in between. Supplemented by reference TRBV7-2 and TRBJ2-3, the full variable domain reads GAGVSQSPSNKVTEKGKDVELRCDPISGHTALYWYRQSLGQGLEFLIYFQGNSAPDKSGLPSDRFSAERTGGSVSTLTIQRTQQEDSAVYLCASSFDIDVVTDTQYFGPGTRLTVL.

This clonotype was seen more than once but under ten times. The CDR3 coding sequence is TGTGCCAGCAGTTTAAAGGCAGGGACCTACGAGCAGTACTTC. Residues: CASSLKAGTYEQYF. The chain carries TRBV12-3 or TRBV12-4 and TRBJ2-5, with TRBD1 as a possible D gene (5 bases). The closer fit of TRBJ2-7 to the DNA end suggests the J call may be wrong. The CDR3 totals 14 residues.

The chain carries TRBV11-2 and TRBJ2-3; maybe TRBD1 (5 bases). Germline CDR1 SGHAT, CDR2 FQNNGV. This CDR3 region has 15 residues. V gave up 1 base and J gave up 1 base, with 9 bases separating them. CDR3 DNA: TGTGCCAGCAGCTTAGGGGGCGAAGGCACAGATACGCAGTATTTT. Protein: CASSLGGEGTDTQYF. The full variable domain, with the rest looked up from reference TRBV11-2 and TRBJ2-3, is EAGVAQSPRYKIIEKRQSVAFWCNPISGHATLYWYQQILGQGPKLLIQFQNNGVVDDSQLPKDRFSAERLKGVDSTLKIQPAKLEDSAVYLCASSLGGEGTDTQYFGPGTRLTVL.

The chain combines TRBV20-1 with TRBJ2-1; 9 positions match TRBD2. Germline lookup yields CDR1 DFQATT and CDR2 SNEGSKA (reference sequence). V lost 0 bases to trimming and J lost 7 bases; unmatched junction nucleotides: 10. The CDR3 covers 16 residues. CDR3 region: CSARDKTSGRRNEQFF. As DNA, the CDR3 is TGCAGTGCTAGAGATAAGACAAGCGGGAGGCGGAATGAGCAGTTCTTC.

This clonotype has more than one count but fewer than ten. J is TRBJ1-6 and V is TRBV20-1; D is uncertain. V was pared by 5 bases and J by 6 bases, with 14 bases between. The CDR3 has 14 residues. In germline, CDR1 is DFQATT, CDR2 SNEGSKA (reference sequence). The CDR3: CSALPGLFNSPLHF. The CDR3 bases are TGCAGTGCTTTACCGGGTCTATTTAATTCACCCCTCCACTTT.

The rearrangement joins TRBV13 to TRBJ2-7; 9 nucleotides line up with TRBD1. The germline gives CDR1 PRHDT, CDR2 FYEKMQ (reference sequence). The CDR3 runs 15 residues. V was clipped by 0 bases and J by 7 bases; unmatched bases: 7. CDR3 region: CASSLGGTGMNEQYF. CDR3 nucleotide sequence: TGTGCCAGCAGCTTAGGGGGGACAGGGATGAATGAGCAGTACTTC.

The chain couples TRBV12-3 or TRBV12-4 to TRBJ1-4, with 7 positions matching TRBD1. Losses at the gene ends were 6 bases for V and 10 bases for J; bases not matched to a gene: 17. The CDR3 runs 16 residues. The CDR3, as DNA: TGTGCCAGCAGATACCGACAGGGCCGGATACAAGGAAAACTGTTTTTT. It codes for CASRYRQGRIQGKLFF.

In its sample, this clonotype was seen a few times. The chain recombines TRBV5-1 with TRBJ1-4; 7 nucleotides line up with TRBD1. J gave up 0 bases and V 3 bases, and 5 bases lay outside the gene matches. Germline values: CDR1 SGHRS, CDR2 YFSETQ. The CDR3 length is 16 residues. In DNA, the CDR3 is TGCGCCAGCAGCTACCTAACAGGGGCAACTAATGAAAAACTGTTTTTT. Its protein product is CASSYLTGATNEKLFF.

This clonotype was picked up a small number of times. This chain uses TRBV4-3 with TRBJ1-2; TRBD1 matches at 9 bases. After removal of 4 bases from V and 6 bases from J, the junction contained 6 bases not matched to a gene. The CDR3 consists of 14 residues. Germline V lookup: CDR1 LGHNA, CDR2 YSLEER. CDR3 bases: TGCGCCAGCAGCCCCGGGACAGGGTTTAATGGCTACACCTTC. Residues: CASSPGTGFNGYTF.

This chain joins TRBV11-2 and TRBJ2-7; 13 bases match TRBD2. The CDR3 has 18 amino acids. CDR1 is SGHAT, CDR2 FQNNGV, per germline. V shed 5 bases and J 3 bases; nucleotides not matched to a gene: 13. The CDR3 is CASSRPTRLAGGSYEQYF. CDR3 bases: TGTGCCAGCAGCCGCCCTACTCGACTAGCGGGAGGTAGCTACGAGCAGTACTTC. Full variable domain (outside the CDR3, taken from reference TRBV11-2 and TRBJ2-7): EAGVAQSPRYKIIEKRQSVAFWCNPISGHATLYWYQQILGQGPKLLIQFQNNGVVDDSQLPKDRFSAERLKGVDSTLKIQPAKLEDSAVYLCASSRPTRLAGGSYEQYFGPGTRLTVT.

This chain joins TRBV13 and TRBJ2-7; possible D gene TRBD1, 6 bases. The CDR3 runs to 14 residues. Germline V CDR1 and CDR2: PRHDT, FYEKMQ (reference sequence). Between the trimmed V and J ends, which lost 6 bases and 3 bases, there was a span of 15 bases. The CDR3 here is CASSSRGTHYEQYF. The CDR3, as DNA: TGTGCCAGCAGTTCGAGGGGGACCCACTACGAGCAGTACTTC.

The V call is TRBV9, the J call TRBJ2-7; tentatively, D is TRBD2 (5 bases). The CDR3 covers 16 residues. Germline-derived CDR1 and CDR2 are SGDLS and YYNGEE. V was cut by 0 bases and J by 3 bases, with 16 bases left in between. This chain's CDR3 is CASSVAPEGRSYEQYF. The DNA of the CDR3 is TGTGCCAGCAGCGTAGCCCCCGAGGGAAGGAGCTACGAGCAGTACTTC. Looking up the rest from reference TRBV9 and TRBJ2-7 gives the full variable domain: DSGVTQTPKHLITATGQRVTLRCSPRSGDLSVYWYQQSLDQGLQFLIQYYNGEERAKGNILERFSAQQFPDLHSELNLSSLELGDSALYFCASSVAPEGRSYEQYFGPGTRLTVT.

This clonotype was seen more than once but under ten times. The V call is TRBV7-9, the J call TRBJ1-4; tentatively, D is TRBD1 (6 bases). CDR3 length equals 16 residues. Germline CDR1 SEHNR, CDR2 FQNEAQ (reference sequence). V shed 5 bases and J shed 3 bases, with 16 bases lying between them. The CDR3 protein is CASSPAGSGANEKLFF. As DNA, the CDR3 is TGTGCCAGCAGCCCCGCGGGATCAGGGGCTAATGAAAAACTGTTTTTT.

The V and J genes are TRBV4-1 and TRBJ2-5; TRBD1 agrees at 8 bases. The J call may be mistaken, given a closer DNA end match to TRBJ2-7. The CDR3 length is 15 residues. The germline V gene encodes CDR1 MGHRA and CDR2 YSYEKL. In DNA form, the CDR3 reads TGCGCCAGCAGCCAATGGGTCCAGGGGGCATACGAGCAGTACTTC. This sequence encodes CASSQWVQGAYEQYF.

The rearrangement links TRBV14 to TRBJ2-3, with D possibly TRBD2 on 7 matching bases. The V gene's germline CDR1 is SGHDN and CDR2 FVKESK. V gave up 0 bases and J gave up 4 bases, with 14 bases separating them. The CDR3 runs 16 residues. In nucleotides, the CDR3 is TGTGCCAGCAGCCAAGAGGAGGGGGGGCGTTCAGATACGCAGTATTTT. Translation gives CASSQEEGGRSDTQYF.

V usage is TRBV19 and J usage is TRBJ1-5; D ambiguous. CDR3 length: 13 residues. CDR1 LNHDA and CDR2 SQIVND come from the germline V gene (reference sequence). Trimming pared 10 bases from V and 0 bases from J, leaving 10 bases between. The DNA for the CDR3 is TGTGCCACCGGACGGGATAGCAATCAGCCCCAGCATTTT. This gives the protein CATGRDSNQPQHF.

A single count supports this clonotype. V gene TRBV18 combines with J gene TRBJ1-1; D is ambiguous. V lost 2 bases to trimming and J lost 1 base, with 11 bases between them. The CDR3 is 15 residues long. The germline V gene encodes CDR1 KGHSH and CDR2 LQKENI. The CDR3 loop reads CASSPVAERNTEAFF. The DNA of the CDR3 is TGTGCCAGCTCACCAGTGGCGGAGAGGAACACTGAAGCTTTCTTT. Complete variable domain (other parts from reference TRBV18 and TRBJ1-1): NAGVMQNPRHLVRRRGQEARLRCSPMKGHSHVYWYRQLPEEGLKFMVYLQKENIIDESGMPKERFSAEFPKEGPSILRIQQVVRGDSAAYFCASSPVAERNTEAFFGQGTRLTVV.

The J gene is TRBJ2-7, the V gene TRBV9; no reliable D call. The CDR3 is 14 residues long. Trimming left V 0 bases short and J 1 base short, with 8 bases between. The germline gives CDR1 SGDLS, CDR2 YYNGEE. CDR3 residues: CASSVGQVSYEQYF. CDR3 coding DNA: TGTGCCAGCAGCGTAGGGCAGGTGTCCTACGAGCAGTACTTC.

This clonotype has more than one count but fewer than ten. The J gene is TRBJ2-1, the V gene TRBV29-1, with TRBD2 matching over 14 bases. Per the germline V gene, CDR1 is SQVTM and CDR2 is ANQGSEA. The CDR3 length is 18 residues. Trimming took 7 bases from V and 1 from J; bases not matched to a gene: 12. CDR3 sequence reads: CSARLAGGQTSSYNEQFF. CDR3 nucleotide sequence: TGCAGCGCTCGACTAGCGGGAGGGCAGACGAGTTCCTACAATGAGCAGTTCTTC.

CDR3 DNA: TGTGCCAGCAGTGAAGTTAGCGGGAGCTCCTACGAGCAGTACTTC. It yields the protein CASSEVSGSSYEQYF. This sequence joins TRBV2 and TRBJ2-7, with 9 bases matching TRBD2. The CDR3 contains 15 residues. After removal of 1 base from V and 0 bases from J, the junction contained 1 base not matched to a gene. The germline V gene has CDR1 SNHLY and CDR2 FYNNEI.

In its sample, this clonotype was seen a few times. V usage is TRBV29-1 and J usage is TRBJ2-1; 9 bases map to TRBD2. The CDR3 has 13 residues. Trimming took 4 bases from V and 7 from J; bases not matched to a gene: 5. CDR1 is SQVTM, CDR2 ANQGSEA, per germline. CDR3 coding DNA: TGCAGCGTTGCCAGCGGGGGGAGGAATGAGCAGTTCTTC. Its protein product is CSVASGGRNEQFF.

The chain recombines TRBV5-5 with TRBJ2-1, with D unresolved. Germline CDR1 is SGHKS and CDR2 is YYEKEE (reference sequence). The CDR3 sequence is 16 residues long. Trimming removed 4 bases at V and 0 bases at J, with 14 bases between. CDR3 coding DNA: TGTGCCAGCAGCACAATGACCCCTGCCTCCTACAATGAGCAGTTCTTC. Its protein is CASSTMTPASYNEQFF. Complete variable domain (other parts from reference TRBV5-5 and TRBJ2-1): DAGVTQSPTHLIKTRGQQVTLRCSPISGHKSVSWYQQVLGQGPQFIFQYYEKEERGRGNFPDRFSARQFPNYSSELNVNALLLGDSALYLCASSTMTPASYNEQFFGPGTRLTVL.